This TCR beta chain was captured in a study of T cell changes during pregnancy in multiple sclerosis. Germline-derived CDR1 and CDR2 are MDHEN and SYDVKM. There are 16 residues in the CDR3. Trimming stripped 1 base from V and 0 bases from J, with 10 bases between. This clone was counted only a few times. The protocol was immunoSEQ multiplex PCR, while the TCRdb copy is restricted to in-frame clones and leaves out a portion. The sample consists of 33,000 or so clones, around 90% of them appearing once. The clonotype comes from a female donor in good health, enrolled as a control in a pregnancy study. The sample consisted of peripheral blood, taken in the third trimester of pregnancy. The gene calls are TRBV28 and TRBJ1-3, with a possible D match to TRBD1 (5 bases). The CDR3 nucleotides are TGTGCCAGCAGTTTATTCCAGGGAAGCTCTGGAAACACCATATATTTT. Translated, it gives CASSLFQGSSGNTIYF.